What follows are 18 T cell receptor beta chains derived from one specimen sequenced in a study of blood T cells in healthy people across ages. It was with a sample-barcoded 5' primer and a J-beta primer mix that a second PCR of about 7 to 12 cycles was run. Using its own MiXCR run on the 5' RACE reads, TCRdb lists one record per CDR3 protein. Of 1.4 million or so distinct CDR3 sequences detected, 40% to 45% appear once; the ten largest clones hold roughly 3.7%. The specimen sequenced was blood. Every receptor here comes from a woman in her late teens or twenties in good health.

V and J are TRBV20-1 and TRBJ2-7, with D possibly being TRBD1 or TRBD2 (5 bases each). This CDR3 contains 14 residues. Germline V gene lookup returns CDR1 DFQATT and CDR2 SNEGSKA (reference sequence). With 2 bases removed from V and 5 bases from J, the gap between germline ends came to 16 bases. The CDR3 nucleotides are TGCAGTGCTAGATTGGGCTTGGGGGTTGACGAGCAGTACTTC. This gives the protein CSARLGLGVDEQYF.

This clonotype was recorded a few times. The rearrangement joins TRBV24-1 to TRBJ2-1, with D possibly TRBD1 on 6 matching bases. CDR1 and CDR2 (germline): KGHDR, SFDVKD. The CDR3 runs 16 residues. V lost 4 bases, J lost 0 bases, and 12 bases lay in between. DNA of the CDR3: TGTGCCACCAGTGACTACAGGGCCGGCTCCTACAATGAGCAGTTCTTC. Amino acid sequence: CATSDYRAGSYNEQFF.

This clonotype was counted many times. The rearrangement uses TRBV10-3 and TRBJ2-1, with 9 bases fitting TRBD2. V gave up 4 bases and J gave up 6 bases; unmatched junction bases: 4. Germline V gene data show CDR1 as ENHRY and CDR2 as SYGVKD. The CDR3 sequence is 14 residues long. The CDR3 region is CAISGLAGSNEQFF. The CDR3 nucleotides are TGTGCCATCAGTGGTCTAGCGGGGAGCAATGAGCAGTTCTTC.

This clonotype was found many times. The chain recombines TRBV4-1 with TRBJ2-1; D ambiguous. V was cut by 4 bases and J by 0 bases, with 10 bases left in between. Germline values: CDR1 MGHRA, CDR2 YSYEKL. The CDR3 is 15 residues long. The DNA of the CDR3 is TGCGCCAGCAGCCGTGCGGTGAGCTCCTACAATGAGCAGTTCTTC. Translated, it gives CASSRAVSSYNEQFF.

This clonotype was picked up a small number of times. J is TRBJ2-5 and V is TRBV4-1; D is perhaps TRBD2 (5 bases). V was trimmed by 3 bases and J by 11 bases, leaving 13 bases between them. Looked up from germline, CDR1 is MGHRA and CDR2 is YSYEKL. The CDR3 has 12 amino acids. The CDR3 reads CASSHEGEEQYF. The CDR3 DNA is TGCGCCAGCAGCCACGAGGGTGAGGAGCAGTACTTC.

In this sample, this clonotype turned up a few times. The chain joins TRBV12-5 to TRBJ1-2, with D perhaps matching TRBD1 (6 bases). CDR1 and CDR2 from the germline V gene are LGHNT and FRNRAP. The V end was cut by 0 bases, the J end by 12 bases, with 14 bases between. This CDR3 is built from 13 residues. The CDR3 DNA reads TGTGCTAGTGGTTTGGTACGGGGGGCGTTTAACACCTTC. Protein: CASGLVRGAFNTF.

This clonotype was detected once. This sequence joins TRBV6-5 and TRBJ1-1, with D perhaps matching TRBD1 (6 bases). Trimming stripped 6 bases from V and 8 bases from J, with 16 bases between. There are 13 residues in the CDR3. Germline V gene data show CDR1 as MNHEY and CDR2 as SVGAGI. CDR3 region: CASRTQGVEEAFF. As DNA, the CDR3 is TGTGCCAGCAGAACACAGGGAGTGGAGGAAGCTTTCTTT.

This clonotype was seen a single time. CDR3: CASSQTPGQGINEQFF. CDR3 coding DNA: TGCGCCAGCAGCCAGACCCCGGGACAGGGGATCAATGAGCAGTTCTTC. The V gene is TRBV4-1, the J gene TRBJ2-1, with 10 bases identical to TRBD1. Germline lookup yields CDR1 MGHRA and CDR2 YSYEKL. The J segment lost 6 bases and the V segment lost 3 bases, leaving 8 bases of the junction unmatched. This CDR3 contains 16 residues.

This clonotype appeared a single time. The chain is built from TRBV7-9 and TRBJ2-4; possibly TRBD2 for D (5 bases). CDR1 is SEHNR and CDR2 is FQNEAQ in the germline V gene (reference sequence). Trimming left V 2 bases short and J 8 bases short, with 7 bases between. This CDR3 contains 12 residues. The CDR3 here is CASSLRTHIQYF. The CDR3, as DNA: TGTGCCAGCAGCTTAAGGACTCACATTCAGTACTTC.

The V gene is TRBV9, the J gene TRBJ2-7, with D maybe TRBD1 (5 bases). The end of the DNA aligns better with TRBJ2-5, so the J call may be wrong. This CDR3 region has 15 residues. Germline V gene lookup returns CDR1 SGDLS and CDR2 YYNGEE. The CDR3 region is CASSVDVRVGETQYF. The CDR3, as DNA: TGTGCCAGCAGCGTAGATGTCAGGGTTGGGGAGACCCAGTACTTC.

The sample holds a few counts of this clonotype. The rearrangement uses TRBV6-2 or TRBV6-3 and TRBJ2-5; D is ambiguous. The germline V gene encodes CDR1 MNHEY and CDR2 SVGEGT. The CDR3 has 13 residues. The germline V and J ends were trimmed by 4 bases and 5 bases, with 11 bases remaining between them. CDR3 region: CASSSFLWETQYF. CDR3 DNA: TGTGCCAGCAGTTCCTTTCTTTGGGAGACCCAGTACTTC.

J is TRBJ1-2 and V is TRBV12-3 or TRBV12-4, with 11 bases aligning to TRBD1. There are 12 residues in the CDR3. After removal of 6 bases from V and 7 bases from J, the junction contained 1 base not matched to a gene. The CDR3 sequence: CASRGTGGGYTF. The CDR3 nucleotides read TGTGCCAGCAGGGGGACAGGGGGTGGCTACACCTTC.

This clonotype showed up just a few times. The J gene is TRBJ1-5, the V gene TRBV20-1; D is unclear. V lost 3 bases and J 0 bases, leaving 9 bases between the germline ends. There are 14 residues in the CDR3. CDR1 and CDR2 (germline): DFQATT, SNEGSKA (reference sequence). CDR3 nucleotides: TGCAGTGCTAGCGACCAAAATAGCAATCAGCCCCAGCATTTT. Its translation: CSASDQNSNQPQHF.

This clonotype turned up a few times. The chain combines TRBV6-2 or TRBV6-3 with TRBJ1-4; no firm D call. Between the trimmed V and J ends, which lost 5 bases and 5 bases, there was a span of 15 bases. The germline V gene encodes CDR1 MNHEY and CDR2 SVGEGT. The CDR3 length is 15 residues. This CDR3 reads CASSPGRHLNEKLFF. CDR3 bases: TGTGCCAGCAGTCCAGGACGGCACCTAAATGAAAAACTGTTTTTT.

This chain joins TRBV10-3 and TRBJ2-7; D remains unclear. Deletions cut 7 bases from V and 6 bases from J, with 13 bases between. Per germline, CDR1 ENHRY and CDR2 SYGVKD. CDR3 length: 12 amino acids. The CDR3 loop reads CAITPDKGEQYF. The CDR3 DNA reads as TGTGCCATCACCCCCGACAAGGGCGAGCAGTACTTC.

This clonotype was picked up a small number of times. This chain uses TRBV28 with TRBJ2-1, with 7 bases that match TRBD2. The CDR3 is 17 amino acids. The V gene's germline CDR1 is MDHEN and CDR2 SYDVKM. V was clipped by 5 bases and J by 2 bases; unmatched bases: 12. The CDR3 here is CASSPGSLREAYNEQFF. The CDR3 nucleotides read TGTGCCAGCAGTCCCGGTTCCCTACGGGAGGCCTACAATGAGCAGTTCTTC.

The rearrangement uses TRBV10-3 and TRBJ1-1, with TRBD1 as a possible D gene (5 bases). V lost 7 bases to trimming and J lost 2 bases, with 14 bases between them. This CDR3 has 14 amino acids. In germline, CDR1 is ENHRY, CDR2 SYGVKD. CDR3 in amino acids: CAITAVGPNTEAFF. The CDR3, as DNA: TGTGCCATCACTGCGGTGGGGCCCAACACTGAAGCTTTCTTT.

The V gene is TRBV12-3 or TRBV12-4, the J gene TRBJ2-1; 10 bases map to TRBD1. Unmatched junction bases numbered 11, after V lost 1 base and J lost 8 bases. This CDR3 spans 17 amino acids. CDR3 sequence (DNA): TGTGCCAGCAGTTTAGAGTTCCGGGACAGGGGTGGGCATGAGCAGTTCTTC. It encodes CASSLEFRDRGGHEQFF.